The clone carrying this T cell receptor beta chain was counted only a few times. The antigen is not known. The data were obtained in a study of T cell repertoires in cytomegalovirus infection. Study background: Recently identified HLA-C-restricted and well-studied HLA-B-restricted CMV epitopes were used. An indication of both CMV infection and matching HLA type came from public TCR beta signatures.

Findings and caveats of the study: The cumulative frequency of public TCR beta families distinguished individuals who carried CMV together with the relevant HLA. In two of eight donors, the top clonotype was HLA-C-restricted CMV-specific.

The CDR3 loop spans 15 amino acids. Germline V gives CDR1 MGHRA, CDR2 YSYEKL. V lost 4 bases and J lost 5; bases outside the gene matches: 11. TCRdb analysed the reads with MiXCR anew, one entry per CDR3 protein. The sample holds approximately 70,000 distinct CDR3 sequences; approximately 22% are singletons and the top ten take approximately 68%. Specimen: CD8+ T cells from cultured PBMCs, collected from culture after CMV antigen stimulation. The sequence was obtained from a human donor in good health (CMV status not recorded). Some clones in this sample may be carry-over from other donors' samples. The chain is built from TRBV4-1 and TRBJ2-7, with TRBD1 identical over 7 bases. CDR3 loop: CASSRPGTAVDEQYF. The CDR3 DNA is TGCGCCAGCAGCCGACCCGGGACAGCGGTCGACGAGCAGTACTTC.